The 11 T cell receptor beta chains below come from one sample, sequenced in a study of blood T cell repertoires in COVID-19. Sequencing used immunoSEQ multiplex PCR; TCRdb keeps in-frame clones, though not all of them. The sample holds some 150,000 clones, approximately 84% seen once. Sequenced sample: peripheral blood. The receptors stem from a man aged 35 to 55 who had recovered from COVID-19.

The rearrangement uses TRBV5-1 and TRBJ2-7; possible D gene TRBD2, 5 bases. Trimming removed 2 bases at V and 6 bases at J, with 15 bases between. Germline values: CDR1 SGHRS, CDR2 YFSETQ. This CDR3 contains 14 residues. The CDR3 nucleotides read TGCGCCAGCAGCTTAGGCCTACTAGATTCCGAGCAGTACTTC. As protein: CASSLGLLDSEQYF.

The rearrangement joins TRBV7-9 to TRBJ1-4; the D gene is possibly TRBD1 (6 bases). Germline values: CDR1 SEHNR, CDR2 FQNEAQ (reference sequence). The length of the CDR3 is 14 residues. V was pared by 7 bases and J by 8 bases, with 17 bases between. The CDR3 bases are TGTGCCAGCACCAGAACAGGGTCGGGCGAAAAACTGTTTTTT. Protein product: CASTRTGSGEKLFF.

The chain links TRBV7-3 to TRBJ2-1; weak D call: TRBD2 (5 bases). CDR1 and CDR2 from the germline V gene are SGHTA and FQGTGA. The CDR3 covers 15 residues. V was trimmed by 2 bases and J by 0 bases, leaving 8 bases between them. The CDR3: CASSLAGSSYNEQFF. As DNA, the CDR3 is TGTGCCAGCAGCTTAGCGGGCAGCTCCTACAATGAGCAGTTCTTC. Full variable domain (missing parts from reference TRBV7-3 and TRBJ2-1): GAGVSQTPSNKVTEKGKYVELRCDPISGHTALYWYRQSLGQGPEFLIYFQGTGAADDSGLPNDRFFAVRPEGSVSTLKIQRTERGDSAVYLCASSLAGSSYNEQFFGPGTRLTVL.

This clone was detected once. V and J are TRBV4-3 and TRBJ2-1, with 7 nucleotides matching TRBD1. Looked up from germline, CDR1 is LGHNA and CDR2 is YSLEER. J lost 2 bases, V lost 3 bases, and 4 bases had no gene match. The CDR3 extends over 15 amino acids. CDR3 loop: CASSHAGGTYNEQFF. The CDR3 DNA reads as TGCGCCAGCAGCCACGCAGGGGGAACCTACAATGAGCAGTTCTTC.

V is TRBV10-3 and J is TRBJ2-5; TRBD2 agrees at 11 bases. Trimming took 10 bases from V and 5 from J; bases not matched to a gene: 12. The CDR3 sequence is 15 residues long. Germline lookup yields CDR1 ENHRY and CDR2 SYGVKD. In nucleotides, the CDR3 is TGTGCCAGTGGCCGGCTAGCGGGAGGAAGGGAGACCCAGTACTTC. This gives the protein CASGRLAGGRETQYF.

This chain joins TRBV10-3 and TRBJ1-1; 8 bases map to TRBD1. This CDR3 contains 16 residues. Unmatched junction bases numbered 9, after V lost 0 bases and J lost 6 bases. The germline V gene encodes CDR1 ENHRY and CDR2 SYGVKD. CDR3 bases: TGTGCCATCAGTGAGTCTTGGGGGCAGGGGGCAGCTGAAGCTTTCTTT. Translation gives CAISESWGQGAAEAFF.

The chain employs TRBV11-1 and TRBJ2-5, with D possibly matching TRBD1 (5 bases). Germline CDR1 reads SGHAT; CDR2 reads FQDESV (reference sequence). This CDR3 region has 14 residues. Trimming shortened V by 5 bases and J by 5 bases, and 15 bases separated the two germline ends. The DNA of the CDR3 is TGTGCCAGCAGCCTACAAGGGGTGAAGGAGACCCAGTACTTC. Translated: CASSLQGVKETQYF.

This rearrangement joins TRBV6-1 to TRBJ2-1; 8 bases are a match to TRBD2. J gave up 2 bases and V 4 bases, and 7 bases lay outside the gene matches. Germline CDR1 is MNHNS and CDR2 is SASEGT. The CDR3 is 16 amino acids. The CDR3 protein is CASSAQAGAPYNEQFF. CDR3 sequence (DNA): TGTGCCAGCAGTGCGCAAGCGGGAGCCCCCTACAATGAGCAGTTCTTC.

V and J are TRBV7-9 and TRBJ1-5; 8 bases line up with TRBD1. The CDR3 is 17 residues long. The V and J ends lost 3 bases and 2 bases, in that order; junction bases with no gene match: 9. CDR1 SEHNR and CDR2 FQNEAQ come from the germline V gene (reference sequence). CDR3 loop: CASSLGTGGLGNQPQHF. As DNA, the CDR3 is TGTGCCAGCAGCTTGGGCACAGGGGGTCTGGGCAATCAGCCCCAGCATTTT.

The V gene is TRBV5-8, the J gene TRBJ2-5; D is possibly TRBD1 (6 bases). Germline V gives CDR1 SGHTS, CDR2 YDEGEE. The V and J ends lost 2 bases and 1 base respectively, with 9 bases between them. The CDR3 runs to 14 residues. This CDR3 is CASSLRGGQETQYF. The CDR3 DNA reads TGTGCCAGCAGCTTACGAGGGGGCCAAGAGACCCAGTACTTC.

This clone was seen once. This chain links TRBV7-9 with TRBJ2-3; 8 positions agree with TRBD2. The CDR3 is 14 amino acids. V lost 5 bases and J lost 2; bases outside the gene matches: 3. CDR1 is SEHNR and CDR2 is FQNEAQ in the germline V gene (reference sequence). The CDR3 here is CASSSSGVTDTQYF. The CDR3 coding sequence is TGTGCCAGCAGCAGTAGCGGGGTCACAGATACGCAGTATTTT.